The 12 T cell receptor beta chains below come from one sample, sequenced in a study of shared clonotypes between healthy human individuals. Using immunoSEQ multiplex PCR, the repertoire was profiled, and TCRdb retains in-frame clones only, with some absent. The sample includes about 1.1 million clones, roughly 74% seen only once; the top ten take 0.5% to 0.6%. The sample consisted of memory CD4+ T cells from PBMCs. This sample's subset: CD45RA-negative fraction. The source of these receptors is a man aged 18 to 30 in good health. Some clones in this sample may be carry-over from other donors' samples.

Regarding this clone: It differs at one base from a far larger clone, so likely a read error. The chain employs TRBV2 and TRBJ2-1, with D perhaps TRBD2 (5 bases). The CDR3 spans 15 residues. V was trimmed by 3 bases and J by 5 bases, leaving 14 bases between them. Germline lookup yields CDR1 SNHLY and CDR2 FYNNEI. CDR3 nucleotide sequence: TGTGCCAGCAGTGATGAGGGAACTAGGAACAATGAGCAGTTCTTC. It encodes CASSDEGTRNNEQFF.

The chain is built from TRBV5-1 and TRBJ2-3; 8 nucleotides match TRBD2. The CDR3 spans 14 residues. CDR1 and CDR2 (germline): SGHRS, YFSETQ. The junction had 5 bases not matched to a gene; V was cut back by 4 bases and J by 4 bases. CDR3 bases: TGCGCCAGCAGCCCCCAGACTAGCGCAGATACGCAGTATTTT. It is translated as CASSPQTSADTQYF.

This clone was seen a single time. The chain has TRBV7-9 and TRBJ2-7, with 8 bases fitting TRBD1. Germline CDR1 SEHNR, CDR2 FQNEAQ (reference sequence). This CDR3 is built from 16 residues. Trimming removed 0 bases from V and 3 bases from J; junction bases left unmatched: 7. CDR3 protein: CASSLALGTGFYEQYF. The CDR3 DNA is TGTGCCAGCAGCTTAGCGTTAGGGACAGGCTTCTACGAGCAGTACTTC.

This clone was recorded a few times. J is TRBJ2-7 and V is TRBV7-2; D unclear. The V gene's germline CDR1 is SGHTA and CDR2 FQGNSA. Trimming removed 2 bases at V and 3 bases at J, with 5 bases between. CDR3 length equals 12 residues. For the CDR3, the DNA is TGTGCCAGCAGCTTATCGAACTACGAGCAGTACTTC. Translation: CASSLSNYEQYF.

This clone occurred a few times. This same CDR3 is encoded by further DNA sequences in the sample. V and J are TRBV7-2 and TRBJ2-1; D unclear. V was pared by 3 bases and J by 4 bases, with 7 bases between. Germline lookup yields CDR1 SGHTA and CDR2 FQGNSA. The CDR3 is 13 amino acids. The CDR3 nucleotides read TGTGCCAGCAGCTTGGGGTTGTACAATGAGCAGTTCTTC. Translated, it gives CASSLGLYNEQFF. The whole variable domain, remainder taken from reference TRBV7-2 and TRBJ2-1, is GAGVSQSPSNKVTEKGKDVELRCDPISGHTALYWYRQSLGQGLEFLIYFQGNSAPDKSGLPSDRFSAERTGGSVSTLTIQRTQQEDSAVYLCASSLGLYNEQFFGPGTRLTVL.

CDR3: CASSLGLAGEWDEQFF. The CDR3, as DNA: TGTGCCAGCTCTCTCGGACTAGCGGGAGAGTGGGATGAGCAGTTCTTC. This chain uses TRBV18 with TRBJ2-1, with 13 bases fitting TRBD2. CDR3 length equals 16 residues. Per the germline V gene, CDR1 is KGHSH and CDR2 is LQKENI. Trimming removed 6 bases from V and 8 bases from J; junction bases left unmatched: 10.

This chain joins TRBV9 and TRBJ2-3, with 12 bases identical to TRBD2. This CDR3 has 19 residues. Trimming removed 4 bases from V and 4 bases from J; junction bases left unmatched: 16. Looked up from germline, CDR1 is SGDLS and CDR2 is YYNGEE. The CDR3, as DNA: TGTGCCAGCAGCCGACGCCTTTCTAGCGGGAGGGTAGGCGCAGATACGCAGTATTTT. Encoded protein: CASSRRLSSGRVGADTQYF.

V and J are TRBV2 and TRBJ1-2; D remains ambiguous. The CDR3 runs 15 residues. CDR1 is SNHLY and CDR2 is FYNNEI in the germline V gene. Trimming left V 5 bases short and J 4 bases short, with 17 bases between. The CDR3 here is CASSSFRATPYGYTF. In DNA form, the CDR3 reads TGTGCCAGCAGTTCCTTTAGGGCGACCCCCTATGGCTACACCTTC.

This CDR3 reads CASRDGQGKNQPQHF. The CDR3 nucleotides are TGTGCCAGTAGGGACGGACAGGGGAAGAATCAGCCCCAGCATTTT. The rearrangement links TRBV19 to TRBJ1-5; 9 bases fit TRBD1. The V gene's germline CDR1 is LNHDA and CDR2 SQIVND (reference sequence). The CDR3 runs to 15 residues. Trimming removed 6 bases from V and 4 bases from J; junction bases left unmatched: 7.

This clone was observed once. The chain combines TRBV7-9 with TRBJ1-1; unclear D gene. Germline V gives CDR1 SEHNR, CDR2 FQNEAQ (reference sequence). Trimming removed 2 bases from V and 0 bases from J, with 4 bases in between. The CDR3 covers 13 residues. Written as DNA, the CDR3 is TGTGCCAGCAGCTTAACCGTGAACACTGAAGCTTTCTTT. This encodes CASSLTVNTEAFF.

This rearrangement joins TRBV27 to TRBJ1-4; D is undetermined. The CDR3 is 14 amino acids. V dropped 6 bases and J dropped 4 bases, with 12 bases sitting between them. The germline V gene has CDR1 MNHEY and CDR2 SMNVEV (reference sequence). The CDR3 loop is CASSPVPGNEKLFF. The CDR3 DNA reads TGTGCCAGCAGCCCCGTCCCTGGTAATGAAAAACTGTTTTTT. The whole variable domain, filled in from reference TRBV27 and TRBJ1-4, reads EAQVTQNPRYLITVTGKKLTVTCSQNMNHEYMSWYRQDPGLGLRQIYYSMNVEVTDKGDVPEGYKVSRKEKRNFPLILESPSPNQTSLYFCASSPVPGNEKLFFGSGTQLSVL.

V gene TRBV5-1 combines with J gene TRBJ2-1, with TRBD2 as a possible D gene (5 bases). This CDR3 spans 13 amino acids. The V end lost 1 base, the J end lost 10 bases, and 12 bases lay between the germline ends. Germline-derived CDR1 and CDR2 are SGHRS and YFSETQ. Here the CDR3 DNA reads TGCGCCAGCAGCTTGAGATACGCGGGCGAGCAGTTCTTC. This gives the protein CASSLRYAGEQFF.